The next 21 T cell receptor beta chains were all read from a single sample in a study of T cells in women clearing cervical HPV infection. Generated by immunoSEQ multiplex PCR, the TCRdb table keeps only in-frame clones and is missing some. This sample's table reports around 17,000 clones. The specimen sequenced was blood buffy coat. These receptors all come from a woman between 18 and 70 years old with a cervical HPV16 infection that either progressed to CIN3+ or cleared (not recorded which).

Concerning this clone itself: The read falls 3 residues short of the CDR3 end, and the missing part is taken from the germline J gene. The gene calls are TRBV6-2 or TRBV6-3 and TRBJ2-2; 9 bases are shared with TRBD1. Per germline, CDR1 MNHEY and CDR2 SVGEGT. V shed 7 bases and J 6 bases; nucleotides not matched to a gene: 9. CDR3 length: 15 amino acids. The sequenced part of the CDR3 DNA is TGTGCCAGCATTCTAAAACAGGGGGCAGCCGGGGAG. As protein: CASILKQGAAGE. The whole CDR3 sequence reads CASILKQGAAGELFF.

With respect to this clone: The observed sequence ends 3 residues before the CDR3 terminus, with the missing tail filled in from the germline J gene. V and J are TRBV18 and TRBJ1-2; D is unresolved. Trimming shortened V by 3 bases and J by 1 base, and 12 bases separated the two germline ends. CDR3 length equals 15 residues. Germline lookup yields CDR1 KGHSH and CDR2 LQKENI. The CDR3 here is CASSPRVFYNYGYTF. The covered CDR3 bases are TGTGCCAGCTCACCGAGGGTTTTTTATAACTATGGC.

Of note for this clone: From the germline J gene comes the end of the CDR3, since the read stops 3 residues before it. This chain uses TRBV5-6 with TRBJ2-7; 8 nucleotides match TRBD1. The CDR3 runs 14 residues. The germline V gene encodes CDR1 SGHDT and CDR2 YYEEEE. V was clipped by 0 bases and J by 4 bases; unmatched bases: 3. The CDR3 bases that were read are TGTGCCAGCAGCTTGGGACAGGGGAGATACGAG. Its translation is CASSLGQGRYE. The entire CDR3 is CASSLGQGRYEQYF. The complete variable domain, with remaining parts taken from reference TRBV5-6 and TRBJ2-7, reads DAGVTQSPTHLIKTRGQQVTLRCSPKSGHDTVSWYQQALGQGPQFIFQYYEEEERQRGNFPDRFSGHQFPNYSSELNVNALLLGDSALYLCASSLGQGRYEQYFGPGTRLTVT.

Comment on this clone: The CDR3 end lies 3 residues beyond the end of the read and is filled in from the germline J gene. The chain carries TRBV19 and TRBJ1-2, with TRBD1 matching over 10 bases. CDR1 and CDR2 from the germline V gene are LNHDA and SQIVND (reference sequence). J gave up 4 bases and V 7 bases, and 6 bases lay outside the gene matches. The CDR3 contains 14 residues. CDR3 bases read: TGTGCCAGTACCGCGACAGGGGGCGTCTATGGC. The encoded protein is CASTATGGVYG. The whole CDR3 sequence reads CASTATGGVYGYTF.

In the case of this clone: The read comes to an end 3 residues before the CDR3 does, leaving the germline J gene to fill in the end. The chain employs TRBV7-2 and TRBJ2-1, with 7 bases matching TRBD1. The germline V gene encodes CDR1 SGHTA and CDR2 FQGNSA. The CDR3 sequence is 13 residues long. Losses at the gene ends were 5 bases for V and 5 bases for J; bases not matched to a gene: 3. The DNA read from the CDR3 is TGTGCCAGCAGCCTCGGACAGGACAATGAG. It codes for CASSLGQDNE. The CDR3, in full, reads CASSLGQDNEQFF.

Considering frequency, this clone is medium-sized (0.01 to 0.1%). Coverage ceases 3 residues before the CDR3 finishes, and the germline J gene fills in the end. The chain has TRBV7-2 and TRBJ2-3; 8 bases agree with TRBD1. V lost 5 bases, J lost 4 bases, and 8 bases stayed unmatched. The CDR3 length is 15 residues. CDR1 and CDR2 from the germline V gene are SGHTA and FQGNSA. The sequenced part of the CDR3 DNA is TGTGCCAGCAGCCCCGGACAGGGATGGGCAGATACG. This encodes CASSPGQGWADT. The entire CDR3 protein is CASSPGQGWADTQYF.

Measured by frequency, this clone is large. The read finishes 3 residues shy of the CDR3 end, and the germline J gene is used to complete it. This chain uses TRBV20-1 with TRBJ2-5, with D possibly TRBD2 on 7 matching bases. The V end lost 6 bases, the J end lost 3 bases, and 20 bases lay between the germline ends. The CDR3 contains 15 residues. Germline lookup yields CDR1 DFQATT and CDR2 SNEGSKA (reference sequence). The DNA read from the CDR3 is TGCAGTGCCGGGGGGCCAGCGGGAAGAAAAGAGACC. Its protein is CSAGGPAGRKET. The whole CDR3 protein is CSAGGPAGRKETQYF.

With respect to this clone: The observed sequence ends 3 residues before the CDR3 terminus, with the missing tail filled in from the germline J gene. The genes are TRBV5-1 and TRBJ1-1, with TRBD1 identical over 7 bases. Germline assignment: CDR1 SGHRS and CDR2 YFSETQ. This CDR3 region has 14 residues. V shed 1 base, J shed 7 bases, and the junction held 7 bases outside the gene matches. The CDR3 is CASSLTSGTVEAFF. The covered CDR3 bases are TGCGCCAGCAGCTTGACGTCCGGGACAGTTGAA.

With respect to this clone: The read ends 3 residues shy of where the CDR3 ends; the end is completed using the germline J gene. The gene calls are TRBV19 and TRBJ1-2, with 9 bases matching TRBD1. The CDR3 runs to 16 residues. The V gene's germline CDR1 is LNHDA and CDR2 SQIVND (reference sequence). Trimming took 3 bases from V and 7 from J; bases not matched to a gene: 12. CDR3 DNA, as far as it was read: TGTGCCAGTAGTATCCCTCCGGGACAGGGTACGGGTGGC. This encodes CASSIPPGQGTGG. The complete CDR3 sequence is CASSIPPGQGTGGYTF.

The sequenced part of the CDR3 DNA is TGCGCCAGCACGGGGGGGCGGAACACCGGGGAG. Residues: CASTGGRNTGE. The whole CDR3 protein reads CASTGGRNTGELFF. This chain connects TRBV5-1 to TRBJ2-2; 8 bases fit TRBD2. The read finishes 3 residues shy of the CDR3 end, and the germline J gene is used to complete it. Germline CDR1 reads SGHRS; CDR2 reads YFSETQ. The V gene end was trimmed by 6 bases and the J gene end by 1 base; junction bases not matched to a gene: 2. The CDR3 sequence is 14 residues long.

To note about this clone: Read sequence stops 3 residues before the CDR3 end, and the germline J gene provides the missing end. The chain links TRBV20-1 to TRBJ2-3; D assignment may be TRBD1 or TRBD2 (6 bases each). Germline V lookup: CDR1 DFQATT, CDR2 SNEGSKA (reference sequence). The CDR3 has 16 amino acids. The covered CDR3 bases are TGCAGTGCTGAGTTAGGAGGGGGTGGGGGCCAAGAGACG. Amino acids: CSAELGGGGGQET. The full CDR3 protein is CSAELGGGGGQETQYF.

Points on this clone: The sequenced fragment ends 3 residues before the CDR3 boundary, so the rest is inferred from the germline J gene. The genes are TRBV5-4 and TRBJ2-2; D remains ambiguous. From germline, CDR1 is SGHNT and CDR2 YYREEE (reference sequence). The CDR3 covers 16 residues. Trimming removed 1 base from V and 3 bases from J, with 13 bases in between. The CDR3 DNA, read in part, is TGTGCCAGCAGCTTGTCCCAGTTCAAGGACACCGGGGAG. Protein: CASSLSQFKDTGE. The CDR3 as a whole reads CASSLSQFKDTGELFF.

Comment on this clone: The read ends 3 residues before the CDR3 terminus; that terminus is restored from the germline J gene. This sequence joins TRBV5-1 and TRBJ2-1, with TRBD1 matching over 8 bases. The CDR3 runs to 18 residues. Germline CDR1 SGHRS, CDR2 YFSETQ. After removal of 0 bases from V and 2 bases from J, the junction contained 10 bases not matched to a gene. Partial CDR3 DNA: TGCGCCAGCAGCTTGGCCACCCTCGGACAGGGCACCTACAATGAG. It specifies CASSLATLGQGTYNE. In full, the CDR3 reads CASSLATLGQGTYNEQFF.

The CDR3 loop is CASTPTSYSYNEQFF. The sequenced CDR3 bases are TGTGCCAGCACCCCGACTAGTTACTCCTACAATGAG. The chain has TRBV27 and TRBJ2-1, with D maybe TRBD2 (6 bases). The read halts 3 residues ahead of the CDR3 end, with the missing end drawn from the germline J gene. The CDR3 has 15 amino acids. V shed 7 bases and J shed 0 bases, with 13 bases lying between them. Germline-derived CDR1 and CDR2 are MNHEY and SMNVEV (reference sequence).

With regard to this clone: The CDR3 end falls 3 residues outside the read, so it is completed with the germline J gene. This chain joins TRBV7-2 and TRBJ2-5, with 10 bases matching TRBD2. J was trimmed by 7 bases and V by 2 bases; bases with no gene match: 4. This CDR3 comprises 14 residues. The V gene's germline CDR1 is SGHTA and CDR2 FQGNSA. The DNA read from the CDR3 is TGTGCCAGCAGCTTACTAGCGGGGGCGGGGACC. Protein sequence: CASSLLAGAGT. The full CDR3 reads CASSLLAGAGTQYF.

As concerns this clone: The DNA ends 3 residues before the CDR3 does, and the rest of the CDR3 is filled in from the germline J gene. The chain combines TRBV29-1 with TRBJ2-7, with 13 bases aligning to TRBD2. CDR3 length equals 17 residues. The germline V gene has CDR1 SQVTM and CDR2 ANQGSEA. After removal of 4 bases from V and 5 bases from J, the junction contained 14 bases not matched to a gene. The sequenced CDR3 bases are TGCAGCGTTGGCCCTATCCCTCGGACTAGCGGGAGCAACGAG. The encoded protein is CSVGPIPRTSGSNE. The entire CDR3 is CSVGPIPRTSGSNEQYF.

Concerning this clone: The read halts 3 residues ahead of the CDR3 end, with the missing end drawn from the germline J gene. This rearrangement joins TRBV11-3 to TRBJ2-3; 7 bases line up with TRBD2. The CDR3 runs to 13 residues. CDR1 is SGHNT, CDR2 YENEEA, per germline. The CDR3: CASGGGEEQTQYF. The CDR3 bases that were read are TGTGCCAGCGGGGGGGGAGAAGAGCAGACG.

This clone shows up as hyperexpanded by frequency. Coverage ceases 3 residues before the CDR3 finishes, and the germline J gene fills in the end. The chain employs TRBV6-2 or TRBV6-3 and TRBJ2-7; 7 positions agree with TRBD1. The trim removed 8 bases at V and 2 bases at J, leaving 12 bases unmatched. CDR1 and CDR2 from the germline V gene are MNHEY and SVGEGT. This CDR3 is built from 15 residues. Partial CDR3 DNA: TGTGCCAGCGTCGACGTAGGGACAGCTCCCTACGAG. It yields the protein CASVDVGTAPYE. The entire CDR3 sequence reads CASVDVGTAPYEQYF.

Turning to this clone: The CDR3 is cut off 3 residues early in the read; its end comes from the germline J gene. V and J are TRBV7-9 and TRBJ2-7; 7 bases fit TRBD2. V was pared by 1 base and J by 1 base, with 4 bases of the junction left unmatched. Germline V gene sequence: CDR1 SEHNR, CDR2 FQNEAQ (reference sequence). The CDR3 contains 15 residues. The chain's CDR3 is CASSLGQGLSYEQYF. The covered CDR3 bases are TGTGCCAGCAGCTTAGGGCAGGGACTATCCTACGAG.

As regards this clone: The CDR3 end lies 3 residues beyond the end of the read and is filled in from the germline J gene. The chain carries TRBV6-2 or TRBV6-3 and TRBJ2-2, with unresolved D. The CDR3 is made up of 16 amino acids. Germline values: CDR1 MNHEY, CDR2 SVGEGT. The V gene lost 0 bases and the J gene lost 3 bases, with 11 bases spanning the gap. Here the CDR3 reads CASSYSHHTYTGELFF. Incomplete CDR3 DNA: TGTGCCAGCAGTTACTCACACCACACATACACCGGGGAG.

To note about this clone: The junction and the germline gene differ at one end; a read error may be behind it. The part of the CDR3 DNA that was read is TGTGCCAGCAGCCCCGGTGGGCGGGAGGGCTCCCACAATGAG. Translating gives CASSPGGREGSHNE. The entire CDR3 protein reads CASSPGGREGSHNEQFF. The chain carries TRBV4-2 and TRBJ2-1; 9 bases are a match to TRBD2. The CDR3 is cut off 3 residues early in the read; its end comes from the germline J gene. This CDR3 is built from 17 residues. Germline V CDR1 and CDR2: LGHNA, YNFKEQ.